These T cell receptor beta chains were read from a single sample in a study of T cell responses to AZD1222 COVID-19 vaccine. TCRdb's table, derived via immunoSEQ multiplex PCR, lists solely in-frame clones and lacks some. The data contain fewer than 70,000 clones, about four fifths of them singletons. The specimen comprised peripheral blood, sampled 28 days after the second AZD1222 dose. These receptors were obtained from an adult who received the AZD1222 COVID-19 vaccine. Each CDR3 is given with its conserved first and last residue. D genes are given only for firm matches. A clone size is listed for some rows: how often the clone was seen (once, few, many), or a class if it is expanded.

>once|TRBV7-9|TRBJ1-2|TRBD1
CASSLVGTGPYGYTF
TGTGCCAGCAGCTTAGTAGGGACAGGCCCCTATGGCTACACCTTC
>-|TRBV11-2|TRBJ2-5|-
CASSLDLGGETQYF
TGTGCCAGCAGCTTAGATCTCGGGGGAGAGACCCAGTACTTC
>-|TRBV19|TRBJ2-5|TRBD2
CASSLTPSGGKKETQYF
TGTGCCAGTAGCCTAACCCCGTCCGGGGGGAAGAAAGAGACCCAGTACTTC
>once|TRBV6-1|TRBJ1-6|-
CASNGGLPYNSPLHF
TGTGCCAGCAACGGGGGTCTACCCTATAATTCACCCCTCCACTTT
>-|TRBV3-1/TRBV3-2|TRBJ2-2|-
CASSQDWGTTTPGELFF
TGTGCCAGCAGCCAAGATTGGGGGACAACGACCCCCGGGGAGCTGTTTTTT
>-|TRBV30|TRBJ1-1|-
CAWRISLGPNTEAFF
TGTGCCTGGAGGATTTCTCTAGGGCCGAACACTGAAGCTTTCTTT
>-|TRBV5-5|TRBJ1-6|-
CASTPAEGYNSPLHF
TGTGCCAGCACCCCGGCAGAGGGTTATAATTCACCCCTCCACTTT
>-|TRBV9|TRBJ2-5|-
CASSPRGLEGETQYF
TGTGCCAGCAGCCCCCGGGGTCTCGAGGGGGAGACCCAGTACTTC
>-|TRBV14|TRBJ1-5|-
CASSQGVGDSNQPQHF
TGTGCCAGCAGCCAAGGGGTCGGGGATAGCAATCAGCCCCAGCATTTT
>-|TRBV3-1/TRBV3-2|TRBJ2-7|TRBD2
CASSQAGTSYEQYF
TGTGCCAGCAGCCAAGCCGGGACTAGCTACGAGCAGTACTTC
>-|TRBV12-5|TRBJ2-3|-
CASLPGETDTQYF
TGTGCTAGTTTACCGGGGGAGACAGATACGCAGTATTTT
>-|TRBV5-1|TRBJ1-1|TRBD1
CASSSGGTSNTEAFF
TGCGCCAGCAGCTCAGGGGGGACATCGAACACTGAAGCTTTCTTT
>-|TRBV11-2|TRBJ2-5|-
CASSSYSQGLLETQYF
TGTGCCAGCAGCTCCTACTCGCAAGGGCTCTTGGAGACCCAGTACTTC
>few|TRBV23-1|TRBJ1-1|-
CASSHFQRYTAEAFF
TGCGCCAGCAGTCACTTCCAGCGGTACACTGCCGAAGCTTTCTTT
>-|TRBV14|TRBJ2-2|TRBD2
CASSPGTTRTGELFF
TGTGCCAGCAGCCCGGGGACTACTCGCACCGGGGAGCTGTTTTTT
>-|TRBV30|TRBJ1-6|TRBD1
CAWSGGTGLPLHF
TGTGCCTGGAGTGGCGGGACAGGGCTCCCCCTCCACTTT
>-|TRBV5-4|TRBJ1-1|-
CASSLATGLNTEAFF
TGTGCCAGCAGCTTGGCCACAGGGCTGAACACTGAAGCTTTCTTT
>-|TRBV4-3|TRBJ1-6|-
CASSQDRLLSPLHF
TGCGCCAGCAGCCAAGATAGGTTGCTCTCACCCCTCCACTTT
>-|TRBV5-1|TRBJ2-2|TRBD2
CASILAGGPNTGELFF
TGCGCCAGCATACTAGCGGGGGGGCCGAACACCGGGGAGCTGTTTTTT
>-|TRBV5-1|TRBJ1-6|TRBD1
CASSSGQGDSPLHF
TGCGCCAGCAGCTCGGGACAGGGAGATTCACCCCTCCACTTT
>-|TRBV24-1|TRBJ1-4|-
CATSDSGGPNEKLFF
TGTGCCACCAGTGACTCCGGGGGGCCTAATGAAAAACTGTTTTTT
>once|TRBV6-1|TRBJ1-5|-
CASSESQVVYSNQPQHF
TGTGCCAGCAGTGAATCCCAGGTAGTTTATAGCAATCAGCCCCAGCATTTT